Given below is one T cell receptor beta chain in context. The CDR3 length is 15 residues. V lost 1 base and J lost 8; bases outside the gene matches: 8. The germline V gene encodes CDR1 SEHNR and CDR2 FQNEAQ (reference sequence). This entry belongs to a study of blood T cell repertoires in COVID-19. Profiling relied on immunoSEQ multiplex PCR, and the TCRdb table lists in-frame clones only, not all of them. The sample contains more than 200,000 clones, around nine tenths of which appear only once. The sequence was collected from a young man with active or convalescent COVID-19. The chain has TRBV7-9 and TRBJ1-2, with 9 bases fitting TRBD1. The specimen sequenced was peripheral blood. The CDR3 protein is CASSLGAGQGNGYTF. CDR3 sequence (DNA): TGTGCCAGCAGCTTAGGGGCAGGACAGGGGAACGGCTACACCTTC. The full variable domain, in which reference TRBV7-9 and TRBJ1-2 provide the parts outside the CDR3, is DTGVSQNPRHKITKRGQNVTFRCDPISEHNRLYWYRQTLGQGPEFLTYFQNEAQLEKSRLLSDRFSAERPKGSFSTLEIQRTEQGDSAMYLCASSLGAGQGNGYTFGSGTRLTVV.